These 10 T cell receptor beta chains came from one sample sequenced in a study of coeliac disease. Only in-frame clones appear in the TCRdb table, and some are missing; sequencing was by immunoSEQ multiplex PCR. The table lists roughly 7,000 clones, about two thirds of them singletons. The specimen was lamina propria lymphocytes from the gut. All receptors come from a man aged 30 to 45 with celiac disease.

Details on this clone: At one of its ends the junction is not consistent with the germline gene, which may arise from a read error. The V and J genes are TRBV6-1 and TRBJ1-1, with TRBD1 matching 7 bases. Germline assignment: CDR1 MNHNS and CDR2 SASEGT. CDR3 length: 15 amino acids. In DNA form, the CDR3 reads TGTGCCAGCAGTGAACGAGGGGGCTGGGGCACTAAAGCTTTCTTT. Its translation is CASSERGGWGTKAFF.

The chain is built from TRBV6-1 and TRBJ2-5, with a tentative D call TRBD2 (5 bases). The CDR3 sequence is 15 residues long. V was cut by 4 bases and J by 7 bases, with 19 bases left in between. Germline V gene data show CDR1 as MNHNS and CDR2 as SASEGT. CDR3 sequence: CASSVFHPLRGTQYF. CDR3 sequence (DNA): TGTGCCAGCAGTGTCTTCCATCCTCTACGGGGGACCCAGTACTTC.

The V and J genes are TRBV6-6 and TRBJ2-2; D not resolved. The ends were cut back, 0 bases at V and 1 base at J, with 6 bases in the middle. Germline V CDR1 and CDR2: MNHNY, SVGAGI (reference sequence). The CDR3 covers 15 residues. CDR3 residues: CASSYSPGNTGELFF. DNA of the CDR3: TGTGCCAGCAGTTACTCCCCAGGGAACACCGGGGAGCTGTTTTTT.

This sequence joins TRBV7-9 and TRBJ2-2; D unresolved. Germline lookup yields CDR1 SEHNR and CDR2 FQNEAQ (reference sequence). V was shortened by 6 bases and J by 1 base, with 12 bases between the two germline ends. The CDR3 runs 15 residues. In DNA form, the CDR3 reads TGTGCCAGCAGTCCCCAGACAAGGAACACCGGGGAGCTGTTTTTT. Its protein is CASSPQTRNTGELFF.

This chain joins TRBV4-3 and TRBJ1-4, with unresolved D. The CDR3 runs 15 residues. V shed 0 bases and J shed 4 bases, with 9 bases lying between them. CDR1 and CDR2 from the germline V gene are LGHNA and YSLEER. The CDR3 loop is CASSQDITYNEKLFF. The CDR3 DNA reads TGCGCCAGCAGCCAAGATATCACCTATAATGAAAAACTGTTTTTT.

In its sample, this clone was seen a few times. The DNA of the CDR3 is TGCAGTGCCCCTATTGAGACCCAGTACTTC. It specifies CSAPIETQYF. The chain employs TRBV20-1 and TRBJ2-5, with unresolved D. Germline CDR1 and CDR2: DFQATT and SNEGSKA (reference sequence). The CDR3 has 10 amino acids. Trimming cost V 6 bases and J 5 bases, with 7 bases left between them.

The chain couples TRBV5-1 to TRBJ2-3; 9 bases are shared with TRBD2. CDR1 and CDR2 from the germline V gene are SGHRS and YFSETQ. V trimming: 4 bases; J trimming: 2 bases; junction bases outside the gene matches: 2. The CDR3 loop spans 14 amino acids. The CDR3 DNA follows: TGCGCCAGCAGCCGCGGGGGGGCCACAGATACGCAGTATTTT. It yields the protein CASSRGGATDTQYF.

V and J are TRBV5-1 and TRBJ1-4; 7 bases match TRBD1. Germline lookup yields CDR1 SGHRS and CDR2 YFSETQ. The CDR3 runs to 17 residues. The trim removed 1 base at V and 0 bases at J, leaving 6 bases unmatched. CDR3 coding DNA: TGCGCCAGCAGCTTGACGACAGGGCGTGCAACTAATGAAAAACTGTTTTTT. This codes for CASSLTTGRATNEKLFF.

The V gene is TRBV30, the J gene TRBJ1-2, with 9 bases lining up with TRBD1. This CDR3 region has 13 residues. Germline V gives CDR1 GTSNPN, CDR2 SVGIG (reference sequence). J lost 7 bases, V lost 4 bases, and 7 bases had no gene match. In DNA, the CDR3 is TGTGCCTGGACCCCGGGACAGGGAGGTGGCTACACCTTC. It translates to CAWTPGQGGGYTF.

A single count supports this clone. This chain connects TRBV30 to TRBJ2-5; D is possibly TRBD2 (5 bases). The CDR3 length is 13 residues. V was trimmed by 7 bases and J by 4 bases, leaving 16 bases between them. CDR1 and CDR2 from the germline V gene are GTSNPN and SVGIG (reference sequence). The CDR3 DNA follows: TGTGCCTCCGGCGGGCAGCTAGCAGAGACCCAGTACTTC. It translates to CASGGQLAETQYF.